The rows below give T cell receptor beta chains drawn from one sample of a study of early T cells in non-severe SARS-CoV-2 infection. TCRdb used MiXCR to reprocess the 5' RACE reads, holding one entry per CDR3 protein. Found here are fewer than 90,000 distinct CDR3 sequences, 11% to 15% of them singletons; the top ten hold 9.5% to 13%. Sequencing input: whole blood. All receptors derive from an adult who was a healthcare worker with PCR-confirmed SARS-CoV-2 infection or an uninfected control (not recorded which). Both conserved end residues are part of each CDR3. The D gene is left open where the match is weak. Only part of the rows carry a size: once, few, many, or a class if the clone is expanded.

v_gene	d_gene	j_gene	abundance	CDR3aa	CDR3nt
TRBV20-1	.	TRBJ1-4	.	CSASTGSSEKLFF	TGCAGTGCCTCAACCGGATCTTCGGAAAAACTGTTTTTT
TRBV4-3	.	TRBJ2-5	.	CASSRTVQETQYF	TGCGCCAGCAGCCGAACAGTACAAGAGACCCAGTACTTC
TRBV28	TRBD2	TRBJ2-3	few	CASITRGGRTDTQYF	TGTGCCAGCATTACCCGGGGGGGCCGCACAGATACGCAGTATTTT
TRBV11-2	.	TRBJ2-3	.	CASSFRGQGADTQYF	TGTGCCAGCAGCTTTCGCGGACAAGGGGCAGATACGCAGTATTTT
TRBV10-3	.	TRBJ2-7	.	CAISPQGRDEQYF	TGTGCCATCAGCCCACAGGGGAGGGACGAGCAGTACTTC
TRBV19	.	TRBJ2-3	many	CATKMREADTQYF	TGTGCCACCAAGATGAGAGAGGCAGATACGCAGTATTTT
TRBV20-1	TRBD1	TRBJ2-7	many	CSARSAGTGDTYEQYF	TGCAGTGCTAGATCCGCCGGGACAGGCGACACCTACGAGCAGTACTTC
TRBV7-2	TRBD2	TRBJ2-3	few	CASSSSGGMDTQYF	TGTGCCAGCAGCTCTAGCGGGGGGATGGATACGCAGTATTTT
TRBV11-2	.	TRBJ2-2	.	CASSRQNTGELFF	TGTGCCAGCAGCAGACAAAACACCGGGGAGCTGTTTTTT
TRBV20-1	.	TRBJ2-1	.	CSARGVWGRNNEQFF	TGCAGTGCTAGAGGAGTCTGGGGCAGGAACAATGAGCAGTTCTTC
TRBV29-1	.	TRBJ2-2	many	CSVLSNANTGELFF	TGCAGCGTTTTAAGCAACGCGAACACCGGGGAGCTGTTTTTT
TRBV6-2/TRBV6-3	TRBD1	TRBJ2-1	.	CASSPTGVNEQFF	TGTGCCAGCAGCCCGACAGGGGTCAATGAGCAGTTCTTC
TRBV6-2/TRBV6-3	.	TRBJ2-1	.	CASSYSRRASNEQFF	TGTGCCAGCAGTTACTCGAGACGGGCTAGCAATGAGCAGTTCTTC
TRBV7-8	.	TRBJ2-1	many	CASSLAQTYNEQFF	TGTGCCAGCAGCTTAGCTCAGACTTACAATGAGCAGTTCTTC
TRBV10-3	.	TRBJ1-2	.	CAISESQGGYTF	TGTGCCATCAGTGAGTCTCAGGGTGGCTACACCTTC
TRBV20-1	.	TRBJ2-7	.	CSASVPGHTYEQYF	TGCAGTGCTAGTGTTCCCGGACATACCTACGAGCAGTACTTC
TRBV2	.	TRBJ1-1	many	CASSPGHKNTEAFF	TGTGCCAGCAGTCCGGGACACAAGAACACTGAAGCTTTCTTT
TRBV9	.	TRBJ1-2	.	CASSVTAIADGYTF	TGTGCCAGCAGCGTAACCGCCATTGCTGATGGCTACACCTTC
TRBV11-2	.	TRBJ2-2	many	CASSVHRDPNTGELFF	TGTGCCAGCAGCGTACACAGGGATCCCAACACCGGGGAGCTGTTTTTT
TRBV9	.	TRBJ2-3	many	CASQPRSGALLTDTQYF	TGTGCCAGCCAACCGCGGTCGGGGGCTCTCCTCACAGATACGCAGTATTTT
TRBV7-6	.	TRBJ2-1	.	CASSHGGSNEQFF	TGTGCCAGCAGCCATGGGGGCTCCAATGAGCAGTTCTTC
TRBV6-2/TRBV6-3	.	TRBJ1-1	few	CASRVGLLANTEAFF	TGTGCCAGCAGAGTTGGTTTGTTAGCTAACACTGAAGCTTTCTTT
TRBV6-2/TRBV6-3	TRBD2	TRBJ2-1	.	CASRIPSGGRDEQFF	TGTGCCAGCAGGATTCCTAGCGGGGGTCGCGATGAGCAGTTCTTC
TRBV20-1	TRBD1	TRBJ1-1	few	CSARNRDRGSTTEAFF	TGCAGTGCTAGGAACCGGGACAGGGGATCGACCACTGAAGCTTTCTTT
TRBV28	.	TRBJ1-2	.	CATRLYGYTF	TGTGCCACCAGGCTCTATGGCTACACCTTC
TRBV19	.	TRBJ2-7	few	CASSISGTSSYEQYF	TGTGCCAGTAGTATATCGGGGACCAGCTCCTACGAGCAGTACTTC
TRBV7-9	TRBD1	TRBJ2-7	few	CASSSREAGGIVEQYF	TGTGCCAGCAGCTCGCGAGAGGCAGGGGGCATAGTCGAGCAGTACTTC
TRBV28	.	TRBJ1-2	few	CASSATGYYGYTF	TGTGCCAGCAGCGCCACAGGGTACTATGGCTACACCTTC
TRBV5-1	.	TRBJ2-3	.	CASSLYTGASTDTQYF	TGCGCCAGCAGCTTGTACACGGGGGCCTCCACAGATACGCAGTATTTT
TRBV28	.	TRBJ2-2	few	CASSFRGGTNTGELFF	TGTGCCAGCAGTTTCAGGGGAGGCACGAACACCGGGGAGCTGTTTTTT
TRBV10-3	TRBD2	TRBJ2-3	few	CATVAGGSTDTQYF	TGTGCCACCGTAGCGGGGGGTTCCACAGATACGCAGTATTTT
TRBV30	.	TRBJ1-4	few	CAWGIGFGNEKLFF	TGTGCCTGGGGAATCGGTTTCGGTAATGAAAAACTGTTTTTT
TRBV7-2	.	TRBJ2-7	.	CASSTRTVPYVQYF	TGTGCCAGCAGCACCAGGACAGTCCCCTACGTGCAGTACTTC
TRBV29-1	.	TRBJ2-5	many	CSVIGVQETQYF	TGCAGCGTTATAGGGGTCCAAGAGACCCAGTACTTC
TRBV6-5	TRBD2	TRBJ2-1	.	CASRRGGSNEQFF	TGTGCCAGCAGACGGGGGGGAAGTAATGAGCAGTTCTTC
TRBV29-1	.	TRBJ2-5	few	CSVIIRLQETQYF	TGCAGCGTTATAATTCGGCTTCAAGAGACCCAGTACTTC
TRBV3-1	.	TRBJ1-3	.	CASSQAGGNTIYF	TGTGCCAGCAGCCAAGCCGGGGGAAACACCATATATTTT
TRBV11-3	TRBD1	TRBJ2-3	few	CASSPGQVGDTQYF	TGTGCCAGCAGCCCCGGACAGGTGGGAGATACGCAGTATTTT
TRBV28	.	TRBJ1-1	few	CASHSPPGPNTEAFF	TGTGCCAGCCACAGTCCTCCAGGGCCGAACACTGAAGCTTTCTTT
TRBV6-1	TRBD1	TRBJ2-1	few	CASSERAGGSYNEQFF	TGTGCCAGCAGTGAACGGGCAGGGGGATCCTACAATGAGCAGTTCTTC
TRBV7-9	TRBD1	TRBJ2-3	.	CASSPRTGWTDTQYF	TGTGCCAGCAGCCCGAGGACAGGGTGGACAGATACGCAGTATTTT
TRBV11-1	.	TRBJ2-7	few	CASSPGGSAIYEQYF	TGTGCCAGCAGCCCAGGTGGGTCGGCCATCTACGAGCAGTACTTC
TRBV7-8	.	TRBJ1-2	few	CASSLFLNYGYTF	TGTGCCAGCAGCTTATTTCTAAACTATGGCTACACCTTC
TRBV7-2	.	TRBJ2-5	.	CASSHSTEETQYF	TGTGCCAGCAGCCACTCGACAGAAGAGACCCAGTACTTC
TRBV7-9	.	TRBJ1-1	.	CASSLQGVGTEAFF	TGTGCCAGCAGCTTACAGGGAGTAGGCACTGAAGCTTTCTTT
TRBV3-1	.	TRBJ2-7	few	CASSQGVLAEQYF	TGTGCCAGCAGCCAGGGAGTATTGGCCGAGCAGTACTTC
TRBV29-1	.	TRBJ2-3	few	CSADPLGDTQYF	TGCAGCGCTGACCCACTGGGAGATACGCAGTATTTT
TRBV16	.	TRBJ2-7	many	CASSQSAYEQYF	TGTGCCAGCAGCCAATCGGCGTACGAGCAGTACTTC
TRBV28	TRBD1	TRBJ1-6	many	CASSLAGGGSPLHF	TGTGCCAGCAGTTTAGCAGGGGGGGGTTCACCCCTCCACTTT